The 2 T cell receptor beta chains reported below all come from one sample, sequenced in a study of pediatric ulcerative colitis (dated by TCRdb to between 2019 and 2020). Receptor libraries were prepared by the immunoSEQ multiplex PCR assay. This immuneACCESS table, as held by TCRdb, lists in-frame sequences with V and J called but not all clones. Of the missing ones, under half trace to an unresolved V gene in checked studies; the others have no known cause. Here the sample has about 4,300 clones; 90% to 95% occur a single time. 0.85% to 1.2% of the sample lies in the top ten. The sample consisted of blood. The receptor source for this set is a boy aged 5-17 years who was a control in a study of pediatric ulcerative colitis.

The chain couples TRBV2 to TRBJ2-5; a weak D match, TRBD2 (5 bases). CDR1 is SNHLY, CDR2 FYNNEI, per germline. This CDR3 is 11 amino acids long. Trimming took 8 bases from V and 3 from J, leaving 7 bases between them. The CDR3 DNA reads TGTGCCAGCTCGAGGGAAGAGACCCAGTACTTC. It translates to CASSREETQYF. Filled out from reference TRBV2 and TRBJ2-5, the complete variable domain reads EPEVTQTPSHQVTQMGQEVILRCVPISNHLYFYWYRQILGQKVEFLVSFYNNEISEKSEIFDDQFSVERPDGSNFTLKIRSTKLEDSAMYFCASSREETQYFGPGTRLLVL.

The chain recombines TRBV9 with TRBJ1-2; D is ambiguous. In germline, CDR1 is SGDLS, CDR2 YYNGEE. The CDR3 covers 14 residues. V shed 0 bases and J shed 8 bases, with 14 bases lying between them. The CDR3 nucleotides are TGTGCCAGCAGCGTAGTAGAAACTATGAAGGGCTACACCTTC. It encodes CASSVVETMKGYTF.